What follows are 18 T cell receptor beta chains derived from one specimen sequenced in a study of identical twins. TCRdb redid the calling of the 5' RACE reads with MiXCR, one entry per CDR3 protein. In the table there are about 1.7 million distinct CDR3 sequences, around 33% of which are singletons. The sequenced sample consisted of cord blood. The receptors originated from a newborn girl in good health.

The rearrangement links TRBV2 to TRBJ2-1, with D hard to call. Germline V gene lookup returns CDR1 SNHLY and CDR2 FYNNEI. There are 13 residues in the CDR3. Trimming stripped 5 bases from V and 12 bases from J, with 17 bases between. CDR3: CASSQDQPSGQFF. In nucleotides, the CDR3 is TGTGCCAGCAGTCAAGATCAGCCGTCTGGGCAGTTCTTC.

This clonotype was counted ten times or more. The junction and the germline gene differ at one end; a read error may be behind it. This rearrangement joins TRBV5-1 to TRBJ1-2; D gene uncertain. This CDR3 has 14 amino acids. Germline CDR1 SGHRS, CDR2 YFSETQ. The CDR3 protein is CASSFGSANYGYTF. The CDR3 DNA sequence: TGTGCCAGCAGCTTCGGCAGCGCTAACTATGGCTACACCTTC.

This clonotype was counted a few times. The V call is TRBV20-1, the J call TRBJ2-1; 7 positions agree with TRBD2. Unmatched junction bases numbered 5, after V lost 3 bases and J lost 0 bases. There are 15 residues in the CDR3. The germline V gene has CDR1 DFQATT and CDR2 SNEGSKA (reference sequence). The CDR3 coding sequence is TGCAGTGCTAGGGACCTAGCGGACTCCTACAATGAGCAGTTCTTC. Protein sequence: CSARDLADSYNEQFF.

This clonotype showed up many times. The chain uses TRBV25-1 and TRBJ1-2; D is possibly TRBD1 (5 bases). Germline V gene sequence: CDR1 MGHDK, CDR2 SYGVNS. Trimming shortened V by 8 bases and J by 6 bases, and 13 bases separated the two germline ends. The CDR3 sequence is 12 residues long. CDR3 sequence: CASLSGLHGYTF. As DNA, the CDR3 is TGTGCCAGCCTCTCAGGGTTGCATGGCTACACCTTC.

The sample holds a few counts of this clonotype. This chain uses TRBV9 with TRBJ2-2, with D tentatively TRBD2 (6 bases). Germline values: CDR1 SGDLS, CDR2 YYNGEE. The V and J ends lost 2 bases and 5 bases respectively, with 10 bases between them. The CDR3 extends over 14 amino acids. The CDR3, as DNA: TGTGCCAGCAGCGTCCAGGGACTGACCGGGGAGCTGTTTTTT. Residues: CASSVQGLTGELFF.

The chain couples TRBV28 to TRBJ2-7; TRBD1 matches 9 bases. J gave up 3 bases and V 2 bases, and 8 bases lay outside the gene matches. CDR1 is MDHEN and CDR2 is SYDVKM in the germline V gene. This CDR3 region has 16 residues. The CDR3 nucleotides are TGTGCCAGCAGTTTAGGAGGGGGACAGGGATTCTACGAGCAGTACTTC. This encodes CASSLGGGQGFYEQYF.

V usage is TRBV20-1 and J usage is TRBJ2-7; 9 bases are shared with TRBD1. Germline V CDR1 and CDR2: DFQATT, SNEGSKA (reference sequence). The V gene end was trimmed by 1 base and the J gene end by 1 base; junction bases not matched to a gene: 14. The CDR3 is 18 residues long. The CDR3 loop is CSARGFSFRDRVSYEQYF. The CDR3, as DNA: TGCAGTGCTAGAGGGTTTAGCTTTAGGGACAGGGTTTCCTACGAGCAGTACTTC.

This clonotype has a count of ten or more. The chain's CDR3 is CASSLGTVLAKNIQYF. Written as DNA, the CDR3 is TGTGCCAGCAGTTTAGGGACGGTTCTAGCCAAAAACATTCAGTACTTC. The V call is TRBV28, the J call TRBJ2-4; tentatively, D is TRBD1 or TRBD2 (5 bases each). CDR1 is MDHEN and CDR2 is SYDVKM in the germline V gene. The CDR3 has 16 amino acids. The V and J ends lost 2 bases and 0 bases respectively, with 11 bases between them.

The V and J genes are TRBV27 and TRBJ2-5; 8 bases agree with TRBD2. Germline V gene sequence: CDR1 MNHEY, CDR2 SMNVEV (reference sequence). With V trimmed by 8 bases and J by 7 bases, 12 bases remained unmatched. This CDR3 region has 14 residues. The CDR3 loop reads CASGWGGLAGTQYF. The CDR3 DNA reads TGTGCCAGCGGATGGGGAGGGCTAGCGGGGACCCAGTACTTC.

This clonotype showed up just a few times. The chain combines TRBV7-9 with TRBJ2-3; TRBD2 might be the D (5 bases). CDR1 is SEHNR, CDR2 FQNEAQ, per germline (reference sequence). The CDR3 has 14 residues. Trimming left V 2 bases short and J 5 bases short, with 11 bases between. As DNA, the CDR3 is TGTGCCAGCAGCTTAACATCGGGGTTAGATACGCAGTATTTT. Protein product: CASSLTSGLDTQYF.

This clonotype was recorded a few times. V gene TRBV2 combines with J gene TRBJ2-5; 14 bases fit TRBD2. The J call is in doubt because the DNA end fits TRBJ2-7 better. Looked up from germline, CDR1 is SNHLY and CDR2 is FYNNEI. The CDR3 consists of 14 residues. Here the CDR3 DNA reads TGTGCCAGCAGGGGACTAGCGGGAGAGGCCGAGCAGTACTTC. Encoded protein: CASRGLAGEAEQYF.

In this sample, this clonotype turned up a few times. CDR3 residues: CASSPIGAIYGYTF. DNA for the CDR3: TGTGCCAGCAGTCCCATAGGAGCAATCTATGGCTACACCTTC. The chain couples TRBV28 to TRBJ1-2; unclear D gene. Per germline, CDR1 MDHEN and CDR2 SYDVKM. This CDR3 is built from 14 residues. Trimming left V 5 bases short and J 4 bases short, with 14 bases between.

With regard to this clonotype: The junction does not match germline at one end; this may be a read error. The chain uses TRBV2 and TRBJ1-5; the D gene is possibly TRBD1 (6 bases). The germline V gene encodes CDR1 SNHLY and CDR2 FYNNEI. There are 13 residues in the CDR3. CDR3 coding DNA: TGTGCCAAAGGACAGCCAGGCAACCAGCCCCAGCATTTT. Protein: CAKGQPGNQPQHF. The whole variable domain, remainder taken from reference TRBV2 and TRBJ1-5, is EPEVTQTPSHQVTQMGQEVILRCVPISNHLYFYWYRQILGQKVEFLVSFYNNEISEKSEIFDDQFSVERPDGSNFTLKIRSTKLEDSAMYFCAKGQPGNQPQHFGDGTRLSIL.

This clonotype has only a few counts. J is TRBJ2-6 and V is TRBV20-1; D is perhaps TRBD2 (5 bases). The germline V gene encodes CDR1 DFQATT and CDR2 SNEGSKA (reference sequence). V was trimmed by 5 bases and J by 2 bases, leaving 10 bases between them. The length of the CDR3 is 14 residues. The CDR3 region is CSAEAAAGANVLTF. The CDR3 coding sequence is TGCAGTGCTGAAGCGGCCGCTGGGGCCAACGTCCTGACTTTC.

In DNA, the CDR3 is TGCAGTGCTAGAGATATGGCGTCGGAAGAGCAGTACTTC. This translates into CSARDMASEEQYF. V is TRBV20-1 and J is TRBJ2-7; no firm D call. The germline CDR1 and CDR2 sequences are DFQATT and SNEGSKA (reference sequence). The CDR3 contains 13 residues. V dropped 0 bases and J dropped 7 bases, with 13 bases sitting between them.

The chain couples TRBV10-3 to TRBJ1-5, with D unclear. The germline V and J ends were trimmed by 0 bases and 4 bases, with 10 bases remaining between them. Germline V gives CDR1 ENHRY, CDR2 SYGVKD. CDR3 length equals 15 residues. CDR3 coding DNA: TGTGCCATCAGTGAGTCGCTGGAGGGAAATCAGCCCCAGCATTTT. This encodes CAISESLEGNQPQHF.

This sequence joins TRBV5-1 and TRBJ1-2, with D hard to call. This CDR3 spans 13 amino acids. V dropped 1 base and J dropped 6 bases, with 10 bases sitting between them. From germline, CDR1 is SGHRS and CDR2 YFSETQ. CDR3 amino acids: CASSLLGRHGYTF. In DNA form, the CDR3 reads TGCGCCAGCAGCTTGCTAGGGCGTCATGGCTACACCTTC. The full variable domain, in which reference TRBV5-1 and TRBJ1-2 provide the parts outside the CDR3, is KAGVTQTPRYLIKTRGQQVTLSCSPISGHRSVSWYQQTPGQGLQFLFEYFSETQRNKGNFPGRFSGRQFSNSRSEMNVSTLELGDSALYLCASSLLGRHGYTFGSGTRLTVV.

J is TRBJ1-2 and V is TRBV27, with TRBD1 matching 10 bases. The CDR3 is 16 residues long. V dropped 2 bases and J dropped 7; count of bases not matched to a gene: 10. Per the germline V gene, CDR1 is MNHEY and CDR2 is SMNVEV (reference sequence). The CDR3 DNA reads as TGTGCCAGCAGTTTAGAGGGGACAGGGGAGTCGAGTGGCTACACCTTC. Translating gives CASSLEGTGESSGYTF.